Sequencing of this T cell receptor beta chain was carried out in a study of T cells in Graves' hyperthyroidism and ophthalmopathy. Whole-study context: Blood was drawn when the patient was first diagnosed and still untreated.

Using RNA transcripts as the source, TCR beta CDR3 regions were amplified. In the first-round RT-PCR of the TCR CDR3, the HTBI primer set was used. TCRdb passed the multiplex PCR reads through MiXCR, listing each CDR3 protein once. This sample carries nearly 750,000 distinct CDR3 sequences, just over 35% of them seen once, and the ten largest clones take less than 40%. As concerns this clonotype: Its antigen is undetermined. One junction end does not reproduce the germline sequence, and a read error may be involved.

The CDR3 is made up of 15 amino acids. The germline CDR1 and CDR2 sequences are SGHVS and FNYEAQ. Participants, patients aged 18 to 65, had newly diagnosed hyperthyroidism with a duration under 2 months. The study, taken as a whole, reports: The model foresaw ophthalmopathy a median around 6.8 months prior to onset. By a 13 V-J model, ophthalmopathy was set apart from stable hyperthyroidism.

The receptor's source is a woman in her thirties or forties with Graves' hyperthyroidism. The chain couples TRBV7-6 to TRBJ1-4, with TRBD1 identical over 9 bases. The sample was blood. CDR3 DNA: TGTGCCAGCAGCTTGGGACAGGGTGTCAAGGAAAAACGGTTTTTT. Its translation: CASSLGQGVKEKRFF. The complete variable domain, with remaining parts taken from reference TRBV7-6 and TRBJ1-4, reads GAGVSQSPRYKVTKRGQDVALRCDPISGHVSLYWYRQALGQGPEFLTYFNYEAQQDKSGLPNDRFSAERPEGSISTLTIQRTEQRDSAMYRCASSLGQGVKEKRFFGSGTQLSVL.